This TCR beta chain was captured in a study of T-cell memory formation after mild COVID-19. Looking at the study overall: The TCR clusters were mostly specific to one donor.

Broader study findings: The authors did not confirm SARS-CoV-2 specificity of second-wave clones peaking day 37. The study found balanced CD4/CD8 in clones contracting day 15 to 85 and a CD4+ lean in later expanders.

TCRdb called the 5' RACE reads again in MiXCR, with one record for every CDR3 protein. This sample carries a few hundred thousand distinct CDR3 sequences, 20% to 25% of them seen once, and the ten largest clones take 21%. This CDR3 is built from 15 residues. The trim removed 8 bases at V and 3 bases at J, leaving 12 bases unmatched. Looked up from germline, CDR1 is MNHEY and CDR2 is SMNVEV (reference sequence). On this clonotype: Antigen unknown.

V gene TRBV27 combines with J gene TRBJ2-5, with TRBD1 identical over 7 bases. The receptor was derived from a man in his late teens or twenties who had mild COVID-19 (a few samples of this study predate the infection). Cell type and time point are not known. Sequenced: PBMCs or a T cell subset sorted from them (not recorded which). CDR3 region: CASLQGQQAEETQYF. The DNA of the CDR3 is TGTGCCAGCTTACAGGGGCAGCAAGCGGAAGAGACCCAGTACTTC.